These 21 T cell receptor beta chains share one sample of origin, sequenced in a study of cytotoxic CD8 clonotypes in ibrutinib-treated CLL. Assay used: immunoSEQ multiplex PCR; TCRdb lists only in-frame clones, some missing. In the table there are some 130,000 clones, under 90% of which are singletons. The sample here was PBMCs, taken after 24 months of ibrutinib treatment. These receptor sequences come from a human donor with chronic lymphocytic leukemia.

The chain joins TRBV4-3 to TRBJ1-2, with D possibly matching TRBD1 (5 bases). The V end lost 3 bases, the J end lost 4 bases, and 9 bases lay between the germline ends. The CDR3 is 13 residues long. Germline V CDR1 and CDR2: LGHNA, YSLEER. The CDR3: CASSQDKGYGYTF. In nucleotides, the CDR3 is TGCGCCAGCAGCCAGGACAAGGGCTATGGCTACACCTTC.

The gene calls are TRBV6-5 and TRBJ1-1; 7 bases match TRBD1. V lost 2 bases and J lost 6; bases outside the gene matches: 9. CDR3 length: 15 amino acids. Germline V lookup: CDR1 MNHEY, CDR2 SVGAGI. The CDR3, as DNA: TGTGCCAGCAGTTACGTAGGGGGCGCATTCCCTGAAGCTTTCTTT. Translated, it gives CASSYVGGAFPEAFF.

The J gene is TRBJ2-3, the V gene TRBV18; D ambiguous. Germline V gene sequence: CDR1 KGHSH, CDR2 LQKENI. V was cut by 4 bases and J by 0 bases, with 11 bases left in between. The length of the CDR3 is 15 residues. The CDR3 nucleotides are TGTGCCAGCTCACAAGGCAGGCAAAGCACAGATACGCAGTATTTT. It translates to CASSQGRQSTDTQYF.

The CDR3 here is CASSSPSGAGNYGYTF. CDR3 DNA sequence: TGTGCCAGCAGTTCGCCCTCTGGGGCAGGTAACTATGGCTACACCTTC. The chain joins TRBV28 to TRBJ1-2; D perhaps matches TRBD1 (5 bases). V lost 4 bases, J lost 1 base, and 16 bases lay in between. Germline assignment: CDR1 MDHEN and CDR2 SYDVKM. CDR3 length equals 16 residues.

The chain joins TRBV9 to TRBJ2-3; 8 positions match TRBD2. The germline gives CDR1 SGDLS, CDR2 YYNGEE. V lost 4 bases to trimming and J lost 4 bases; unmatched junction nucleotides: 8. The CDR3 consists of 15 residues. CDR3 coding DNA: TGTGCCAGCAGCCCCCGGGGGGGGAGCGCAGATACGCAGTATTTT. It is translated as CASSPRGGSADTQYF. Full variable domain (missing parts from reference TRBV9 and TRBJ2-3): DSGVTQTPKHLITATGQRVTLRCSPRSGDLSVYWYQQSLDQGLQFLIQYYNGEERAKGNILERFSAQQFPDLHSELNLSSLELGDSALYFCASSPRGGSADTQYFGPGTRLTVL.

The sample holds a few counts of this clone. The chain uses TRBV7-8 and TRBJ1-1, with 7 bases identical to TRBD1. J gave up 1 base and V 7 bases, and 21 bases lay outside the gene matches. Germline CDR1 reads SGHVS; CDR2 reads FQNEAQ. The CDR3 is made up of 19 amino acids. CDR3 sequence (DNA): TGTGCCAGCATTAATGGAGGAAGGGGGCGTAAGGCTGGGAACACTGAAGCTTTCTTT. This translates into CASINGGRGRKAGNTEAFF.

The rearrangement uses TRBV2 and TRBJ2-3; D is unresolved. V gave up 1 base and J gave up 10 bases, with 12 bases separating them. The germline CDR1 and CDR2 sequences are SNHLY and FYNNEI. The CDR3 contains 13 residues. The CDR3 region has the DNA TGTGCCAGCAGTGAAGTGACGAGAGGTGCGCAGTATTTT. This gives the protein CASSEVTRGAQYF.

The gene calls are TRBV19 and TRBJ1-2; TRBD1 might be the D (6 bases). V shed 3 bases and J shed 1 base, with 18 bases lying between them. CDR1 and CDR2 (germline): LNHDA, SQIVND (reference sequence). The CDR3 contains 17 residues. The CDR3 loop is CASSIGRGQDNNYGYTF. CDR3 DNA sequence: TGTGCCAGTAGTATCGGTAGGGGACAAGATAATAACTATGGCTACACCTTC.

CDR3 protein: CASSPDGLGAFF. The CDR3, as DNA: TGTGCCAGCAGCCCAGACGGCCTAGGAGCTTTCTTT. The chain couples TRBV9 to TRBJ1-1; D call uncertain. V gave up 4 bases and J gave up 10 bases, with 14 bases separating them. The CDR3 consists of 12 residues. Germline values: CDR1 SGDLS, CDR2 YYNGEE.

DNA for the CDR3: TGTGCCAGCAGTACCCCCTCCTATAATTCACCCCTCCACTTT. This gives the protein CASSTPSYNSPLHF. The V and J genes are TRBV27 and TRBJ1-6; D remains unclear. The CDR3 is 14 residues long. Trimming cost V 5 bases and J 0 bases, with 5 bases left between them. Germline CDR1 reads MNHEY; CDR2 reads SMNVEV (reference sequence).

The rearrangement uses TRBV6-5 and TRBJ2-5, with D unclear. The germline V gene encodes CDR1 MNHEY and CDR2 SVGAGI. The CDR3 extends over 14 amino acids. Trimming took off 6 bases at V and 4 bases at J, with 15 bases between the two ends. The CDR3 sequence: CASRRLRPRETQYF. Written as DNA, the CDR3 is TGTGCCAGCAGGCGCCTACGGCCGCGAGAGACCCAGTACTTC.

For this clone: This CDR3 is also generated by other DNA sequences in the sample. The CDR3 region is CATSRGGQGEEKLFF. The CDR3, as DNA: TGTGCCACCAGCAGAGGGGGACAGGGTGAGGAAAAACTGTTTTTT. The gene calls are TRBV15 and TRBJ1-4; 9 positions agree with TRBD1. The CDR3 runs to 15 residues. Germline trimming cut 1 base from V and 8 bases from J; bases unmatched to any gene: 5. CDR1 and CDR2 (germline): LNHNV, YYDKDF (reference sequence).

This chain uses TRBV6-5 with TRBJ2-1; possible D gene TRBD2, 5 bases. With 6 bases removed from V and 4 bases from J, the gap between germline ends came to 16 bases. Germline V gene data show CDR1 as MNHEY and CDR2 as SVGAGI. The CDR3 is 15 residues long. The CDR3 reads CASSRGRTSYNEQFF. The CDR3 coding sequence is TGTGCCAGCAGCCGAGGTAGGACTTCTTACAATGAGCAGTTCTTC.

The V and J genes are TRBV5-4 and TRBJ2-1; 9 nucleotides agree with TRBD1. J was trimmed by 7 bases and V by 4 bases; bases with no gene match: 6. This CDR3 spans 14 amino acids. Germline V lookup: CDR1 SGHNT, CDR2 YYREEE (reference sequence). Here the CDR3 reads CASSPRDRENEQFF. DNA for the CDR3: TGTGCCAGCAGCCCCCGGGACAGGGAGAATGAGCAGTTCTTC.

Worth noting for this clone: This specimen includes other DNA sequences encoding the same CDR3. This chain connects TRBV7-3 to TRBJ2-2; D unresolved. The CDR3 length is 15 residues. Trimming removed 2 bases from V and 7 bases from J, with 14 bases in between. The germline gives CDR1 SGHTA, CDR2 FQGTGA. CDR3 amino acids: CASSLQAGVGGELFF. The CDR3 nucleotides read TGTGCCAGCAGCTTACAGGCCGGCGTCGGCGGGGAGCTGTTTTTT.

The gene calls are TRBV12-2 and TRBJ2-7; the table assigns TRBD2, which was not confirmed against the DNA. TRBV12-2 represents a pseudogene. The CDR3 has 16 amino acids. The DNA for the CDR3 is TGTGCAAGTCGCCCGCTTGTCAGGACTCCGACCTACGAGCAGTACTTC. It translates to CASRPLVRTPTYEQYF.

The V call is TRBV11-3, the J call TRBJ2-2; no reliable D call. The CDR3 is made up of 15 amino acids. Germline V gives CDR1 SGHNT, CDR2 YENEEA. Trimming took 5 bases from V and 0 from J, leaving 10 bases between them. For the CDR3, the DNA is TGTGCCAGCAGCCCCCGTGGGACGAACACCGGGGAGCTGTTTTTT. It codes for CASSPRGTNTGELFF.

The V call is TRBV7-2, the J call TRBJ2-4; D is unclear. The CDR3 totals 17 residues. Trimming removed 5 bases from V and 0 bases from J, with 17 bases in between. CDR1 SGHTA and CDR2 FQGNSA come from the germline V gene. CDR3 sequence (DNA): TGTGCCAGCAGCGTAGAACAAGGAGTCATAGCCAAAAACATTCAGTACTTC. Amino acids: CASSVEQGVIAKNIQYF. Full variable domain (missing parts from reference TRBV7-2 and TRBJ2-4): GAGVSQSPSNKVTEKGKDVELRCDPISGHTALYWYRQSLGQGLEFLIYFQGNSAPDKSGLPSDRFSAERTGGSVSTLTIQRTQQEDSAVYLCASSVEQGVIAKNIQYFGAGTRLSVL.

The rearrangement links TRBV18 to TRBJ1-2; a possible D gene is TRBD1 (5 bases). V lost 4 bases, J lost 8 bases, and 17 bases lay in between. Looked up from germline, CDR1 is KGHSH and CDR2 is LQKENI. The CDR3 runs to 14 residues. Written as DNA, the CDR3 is TGTGCCAGCTCACTCGACGGGGCTGGGTACGGCTACACCTTC. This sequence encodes CASSLDGAGYGYTF.

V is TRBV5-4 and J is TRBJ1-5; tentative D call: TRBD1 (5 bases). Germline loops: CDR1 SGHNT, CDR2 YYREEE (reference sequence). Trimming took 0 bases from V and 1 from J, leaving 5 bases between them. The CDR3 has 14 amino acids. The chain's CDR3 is CASSLAGSNQPQHF. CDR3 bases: TGTGCCAGCAGCTTGGCAGGGAGCAATCAGCCCCAGCATTTT.

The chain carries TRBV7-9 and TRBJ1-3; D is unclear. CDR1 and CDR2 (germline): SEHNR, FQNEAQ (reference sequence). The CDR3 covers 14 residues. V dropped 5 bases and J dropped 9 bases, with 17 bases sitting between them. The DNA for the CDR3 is TGTGCCAGCAGCCCAAGTCAGCAGACGTTCACCATATATTTT. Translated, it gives CASSPSQQTFTIYF.